The present T cell receptor (beta chain) was sequenced within a study of identical twins. The germline CDR1 and CDR2 sequences are DFQATT and SNEGSKA (reference sequence). Germline trimming cut 3 bases from V and 0 bases from J; bases unmatched to any gene: 3. CDR3 size: 14 residues. TCRdb re-called the 5' RACE reads through MiXCR, storing one row per CDR3 protein. The data contain 500,000 to 550,000 distinct CDR3 sequences, roughly a fifth of them seen just once; the ten biggest clones take up around 0.91%. These data also featured in a second study, about T cells expressing NK-cell markers.

The sequenced sample consisted of CD4+ T cells sorted from blood. The V and J genes are TRBV20-1 and TRBJ2-7, with 9 nucleotides matching TRBD1. The TCR comes from a woman younger than 30 in good health. The CDR3 DNA is TGCAGTGCTAGGAGGACAGGGGACTCCTACGAGCAGTACTTC. Translated, it gives CSARRTGDSYEQYF.